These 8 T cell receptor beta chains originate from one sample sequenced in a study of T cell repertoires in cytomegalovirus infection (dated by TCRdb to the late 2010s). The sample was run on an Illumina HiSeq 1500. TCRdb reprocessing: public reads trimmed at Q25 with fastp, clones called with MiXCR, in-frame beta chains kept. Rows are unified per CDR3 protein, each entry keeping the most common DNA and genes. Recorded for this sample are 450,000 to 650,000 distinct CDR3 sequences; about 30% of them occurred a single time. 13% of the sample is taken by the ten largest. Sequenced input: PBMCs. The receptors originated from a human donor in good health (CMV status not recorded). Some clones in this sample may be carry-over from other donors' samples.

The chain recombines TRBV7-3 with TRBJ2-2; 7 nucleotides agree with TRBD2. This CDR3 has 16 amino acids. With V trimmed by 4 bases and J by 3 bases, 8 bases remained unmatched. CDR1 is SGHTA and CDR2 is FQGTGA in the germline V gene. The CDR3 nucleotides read TGTGCCAGCAGCTGGGTTGGCGGGAGCCACACCGGGGAGCTGTTTTTT. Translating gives CASSWVGGSHTGELFF.

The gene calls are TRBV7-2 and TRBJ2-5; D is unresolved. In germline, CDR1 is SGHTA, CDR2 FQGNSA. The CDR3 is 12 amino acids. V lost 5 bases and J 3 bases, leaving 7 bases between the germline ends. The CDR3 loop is CASSPPKETQYF. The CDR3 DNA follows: TGTGCCAGCAGCCCTCCCAAAGAGACCCAGTACTTC.

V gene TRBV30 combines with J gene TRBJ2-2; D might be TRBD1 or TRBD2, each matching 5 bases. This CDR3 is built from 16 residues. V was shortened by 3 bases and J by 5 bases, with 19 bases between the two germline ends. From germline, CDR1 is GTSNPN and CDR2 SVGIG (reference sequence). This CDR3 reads CAWRSTPGPLTGELFF. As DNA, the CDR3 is TGTGCCTGGAGGTCTACTCCGGGACCTTTAACCGGGGAGCTGTTTTTT.

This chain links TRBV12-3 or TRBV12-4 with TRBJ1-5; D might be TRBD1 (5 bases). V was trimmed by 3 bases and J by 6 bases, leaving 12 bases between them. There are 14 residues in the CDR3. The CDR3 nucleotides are TGTGCCAGCAGTTTGAGTTTGGGGGGTCAGCCCCAGCATTTT. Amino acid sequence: CASSLSLGGQPQHF.

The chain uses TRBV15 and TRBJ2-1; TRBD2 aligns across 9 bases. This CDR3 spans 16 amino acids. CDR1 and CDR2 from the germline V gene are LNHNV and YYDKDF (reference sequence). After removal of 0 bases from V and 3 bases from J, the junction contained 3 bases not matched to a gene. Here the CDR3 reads CATSREREGRYNEQFF. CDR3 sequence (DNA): TGTGCCACCAGCAGAGAGCGGGAGGGCCGCTACAATGAGCAGTTCTTC.

This chain's CDR3 is CASSLGTGGQETQYF. The CDR3 nucleotides are TGTGCCAGCAGCTTAGGTACCGGTGGTCAAGAGACCCAGTACTTC. The rearrangement links TRBV7-9 to TRBJ2-5, with no clear D. From germline, CDR1 is SEHNR and CDR2 FQNEAQ (reference sequence). V was clipped by 1 base and J by 2 bases, with 11 bases between them. The CDR3 extends over 15 amino acids.

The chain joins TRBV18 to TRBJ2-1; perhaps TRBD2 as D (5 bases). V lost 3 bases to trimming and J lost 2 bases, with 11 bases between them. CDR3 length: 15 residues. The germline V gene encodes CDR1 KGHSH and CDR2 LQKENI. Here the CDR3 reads CASSPRISAYNEQFF. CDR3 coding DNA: TGTGCCAGCTCACCCCGCATTAGCGCCTACAATGAGCAGTTCTTC. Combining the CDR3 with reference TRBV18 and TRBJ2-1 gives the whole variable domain NAGVMQNPRHLVRRRGQEARLRCSPMKGHSHVYWYRQLPEEGLKFMVYLQKENIIDESGMPKERFSAEFPKEGPSILRIQQVVRGDSAAYFCASSPRISAYNEQFFGPGTRLTVL.

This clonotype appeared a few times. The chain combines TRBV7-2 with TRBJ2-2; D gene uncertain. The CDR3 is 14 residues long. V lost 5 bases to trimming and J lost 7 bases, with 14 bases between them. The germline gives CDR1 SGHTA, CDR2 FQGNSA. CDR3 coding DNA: TGTGCCAGCAGCCCCAGTCCTGGAAACGGGGAGCTGTTTTTT. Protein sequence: CASSPSPGNGELFF.